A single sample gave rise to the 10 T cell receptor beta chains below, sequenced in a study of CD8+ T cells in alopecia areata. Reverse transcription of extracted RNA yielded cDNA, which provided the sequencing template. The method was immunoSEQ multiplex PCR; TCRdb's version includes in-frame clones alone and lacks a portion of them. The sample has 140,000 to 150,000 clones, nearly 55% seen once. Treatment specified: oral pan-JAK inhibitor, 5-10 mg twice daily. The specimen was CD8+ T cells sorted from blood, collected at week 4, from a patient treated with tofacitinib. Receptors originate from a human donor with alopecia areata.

The CDR3 region has the DNA TGCGCCAGCAGCCAGACCACAGGGAGGAACGGGGAGCTGTTTTTT. Translation: CASSQTTGRNGELFF. The V and J genes are TRBV4-3 and TRBJ2-2; D tentatively reads TRBD1 or TRBD2 (6 bases each). The V end lost 3 bases, the J end lost 7 bases, and 15 bases lay between the germline ends. CDR3 size: 15 residues. Germline loops: CDR1 LGHNA, CDR2 YSLEER.

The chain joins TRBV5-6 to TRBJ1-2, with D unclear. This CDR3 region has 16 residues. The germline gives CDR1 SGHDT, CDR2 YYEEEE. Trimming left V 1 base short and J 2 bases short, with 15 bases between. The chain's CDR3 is CASSLWLRDGNYGYTF. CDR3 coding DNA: TGTGCCAGCAGCTTGTGGCTAAGAGACGGGAACTATGGCTACACCTTC.

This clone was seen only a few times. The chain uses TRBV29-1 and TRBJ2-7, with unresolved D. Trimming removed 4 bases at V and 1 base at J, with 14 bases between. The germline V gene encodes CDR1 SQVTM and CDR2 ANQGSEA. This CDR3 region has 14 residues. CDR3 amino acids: CSVVAWVSSYEQYF. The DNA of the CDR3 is TGCAGCGTTGTTGCATGGGTTTCATCCTACGAGCAGTACTTC.

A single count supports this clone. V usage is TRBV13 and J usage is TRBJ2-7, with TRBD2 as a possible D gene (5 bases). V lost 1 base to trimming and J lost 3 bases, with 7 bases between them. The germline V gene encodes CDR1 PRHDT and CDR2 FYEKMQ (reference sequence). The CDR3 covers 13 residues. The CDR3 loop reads CASSLERGYEQYF. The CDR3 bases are TGTGCCAGCAGCTTAGAACGGGGCTACGAGCAGTACTTC.

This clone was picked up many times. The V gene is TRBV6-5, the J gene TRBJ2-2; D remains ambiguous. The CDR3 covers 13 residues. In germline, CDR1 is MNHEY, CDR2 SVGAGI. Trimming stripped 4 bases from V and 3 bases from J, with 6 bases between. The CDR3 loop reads CASSSGYTGELFF. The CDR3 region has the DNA TGTGCCAGCAGTTCCGGATACACCGGGGAGCTGTTTTTT.

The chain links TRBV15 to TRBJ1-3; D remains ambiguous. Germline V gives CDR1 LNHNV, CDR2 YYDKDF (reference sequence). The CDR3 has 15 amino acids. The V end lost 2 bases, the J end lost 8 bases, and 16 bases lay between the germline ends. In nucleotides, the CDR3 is TGTGCCACCAGCAGAACATCTTCCGGTCTAGACACCATATATTTT. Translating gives CATSRTSSGLDTIYF.

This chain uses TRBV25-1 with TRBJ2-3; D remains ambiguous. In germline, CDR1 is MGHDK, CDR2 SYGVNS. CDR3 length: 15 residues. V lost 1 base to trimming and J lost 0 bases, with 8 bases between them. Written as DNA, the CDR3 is TGTGCCAGCAGTGAATCCCTTCCTAGCACAGATACGCAGTATTTT. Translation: CASSESLPSTDTQYF.

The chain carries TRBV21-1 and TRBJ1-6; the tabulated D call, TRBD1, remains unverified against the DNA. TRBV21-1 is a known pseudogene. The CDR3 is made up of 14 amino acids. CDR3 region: CASSRGQGDSPLHF. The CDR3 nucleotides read TGTGCCAGCAGCAGGGGACAGGGCGATTCACCCCTCCACTTT.

CDR3: CAWSDQGALDEKLFF. The CDR3 region has the DNA TGTGCCTGGAGTGACCAGGGGGCCCTAGATGAAAAACTGTTTTTT. This sequence joins TRBV30 and TRBJ1-4; 8 nucleotides match TRBD1. CDR3 length equals 15 residues. The ends lost 1 base at V and 6 bases at J; junction bases unmatched: 7. CDR1 GTSNPN and CDR2 SVGIG come from the germline V gene (reference sequence).

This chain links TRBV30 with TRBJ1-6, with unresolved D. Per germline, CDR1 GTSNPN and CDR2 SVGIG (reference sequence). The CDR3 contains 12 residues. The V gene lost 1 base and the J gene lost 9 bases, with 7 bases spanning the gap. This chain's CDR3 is CAWSALGSPLHF. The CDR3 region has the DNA TGTGCCTGGAGTGCCCTGGGTTCACCCCTCCACTTT.